This T cell receptor (beta chain) was recovered during a study of blood T cell repertoires in COVID-19. Generated by immunoSEQ multiplex PCR, the TCRdb table keeps only in-frame clones and is missing some. The sample contains under 300,000 clones, approximately 90% of which appear only once. CDR3 length: 16 residues. Trimming cost V 3 bases and J 5 bases; bases outside gene matches: 7. Germline CDR1 and CDR2: KGHDR and SFDVKD. The chain is built from TRBV24-1 and TRBJ2-1; 9 nucleotides agree with TRBD2. The receptor comes from a woman in her thirties or forties who had recovered from COVID-19. The specimen was peripheral blood. CDR3 in DNA: TGTGCCACCAGTGATGGGCGGGGGGGCCGCGACAATGAGCAGTTCTTC. It encodes CATSDGRGGRDNEQFF.